This T cell receptor (beta chain) came from a study of T cells in women clearing cervical HPV infection. Study results and limitations: Richness differences could reflect unmeasured T-cell content per sample. Repertoire richness, not evenness, was significantly elevated in CIN3+ cases versus controls.

To note about this clone: Antigen unknown. The CDR3 end is not reached by the read, which stops 3 residues before it; the germline J gene fills it in.

Sequencing was performed with immunoSEQ multiplex PCR; in TCRdb, only in-frame clones are kept and a portion is missing. The listing records 20,000 to 25,000 clones. This CDR3 spans 14 amino acids. Germline lookup yields CDR1 KGHSH and CDR2 LQKENI. With 3 bases removed from V and 0 bases from J, the gap between germline ends came to 6 bases. The sequence derives from a woman aged 18 to 75 with a cervical HPV16 infection that either progressed to CIN3+ or cleared (not recorded which). The sequenced sample was blood buffy coat. V and J are TRBV18 and TRBJ1-3; the D is unclear. Incomplete CDR3 DNA: TGTGCCAGCTCACCGGCCGACTCTGGAAACACC. Residues: CASSPADSGNT. The full CDR3 protein reads CASSPADSGNTIYF.